This entry concerns a single T cell receptor beta chain. Antigen specificity is unknown. V dropped 0 bases and J dropped 5 bases, with 13 bases sitting between them. The CDR3 has 15 amino acids. Germline CDR1 is SNHLY and CDR2 is FYNNEI. CD45RO-negative, CCR7-positively selected cells formed the naive CD8 fraction, excluding terminally differentiated effector memory CD45RA+ cells. It was across several immunoSEQ plates that each subset's genomic DNA was evenly split. In the original analysis: ImmunoSEQ supplied junction-only sequences lacking quality scores, so filtering was different. Here immunoSEQ multiplex PCR was the method, and the copy in TCRdb shows in-frame clones only, minus some. That table is the source of V, J and clone size, and D and trimming were worked out from the DNA. This sample carries about 2 million clones, around 96% of them seen once, and the ten largest clones take about 1.1%.

This specimen comes from a study of shared clonotypes between healthy human individuals. Overall study results and limits: Sharing of clonotypes among donors was expected to vary with sequencing depth.

This clonotype originated in a man aged 18 to 35 in good health. The specimen sequenced was naive CD8+ T cells sorted from blood. The chain carries TRBV2 and TRBJ1-1; the D gene is possibly TRBD1 (5 bases). CDR3 region: CASSEAERGRTEAFF. CDR3 DNA: TGTGCCAGCAGTGAAGCTGAAAGGGGTCGGACTGAAGCTTTCTTT.